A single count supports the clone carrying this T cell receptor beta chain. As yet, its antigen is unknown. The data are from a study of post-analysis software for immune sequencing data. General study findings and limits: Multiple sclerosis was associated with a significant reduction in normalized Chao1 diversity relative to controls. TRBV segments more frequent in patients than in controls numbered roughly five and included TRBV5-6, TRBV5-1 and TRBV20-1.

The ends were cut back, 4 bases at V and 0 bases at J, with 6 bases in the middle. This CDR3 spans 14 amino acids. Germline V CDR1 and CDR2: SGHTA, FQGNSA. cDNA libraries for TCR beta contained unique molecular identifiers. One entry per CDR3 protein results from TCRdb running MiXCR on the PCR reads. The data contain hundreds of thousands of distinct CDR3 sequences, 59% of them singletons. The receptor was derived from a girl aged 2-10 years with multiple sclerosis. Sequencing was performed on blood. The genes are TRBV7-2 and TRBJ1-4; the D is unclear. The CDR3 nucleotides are TGTGCCAGCAGCTCTTTTGCAACTAATGAAAAACTGTTTTTT. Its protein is CASSSFATNEKLFF.